A single sample gave rise to the 28 T cell receptor beta chains below, sequenced in a study of glioma-infiltrating T cells after dendritic cell vaccination. Sequencing was performed with immunoSEQ multiplex PCR; in TCRdb, only in-frame clones are kept and a portion is missing. The sample includes 80,000 to 100,000 clones, roughly 83% of them seen just once. The specimen was blood, collected before dendritic cell vaccination. These TCRs come from a human donor with glioblastoma.

The J gene is TRBJ2-5, the V gene TRBV6-4, with D perhaps TRBD2 (7 bases). Germline V CDR1 and CDR2: MRHNA, SNTAGT. This CDR3 is 18 amino acids long. Trimming pared 0 bases from V and 4 bases from J, leaving 21 bases between. Here the CDR3 DNA reads TGTGCCAGCAGTGACTCCGTAGGCGGGGAGGGGGGCGGAGAGACCCAGTACTTC. Protein: CASSDSVGGEGGGETQYF.

In the case of this clone: An end of the junction does not agree with germline; a read error may underlie this. The gene calls are TRBV6-5 and TRBJ1-1; D unclear. Germline V lookup: CDR1 MNHEY, CDR2 SVGAGI. The CDR3 contains 13 residues. CDR3 DNA sequence: TGTGCCACGTATAGACTAATGAACACTGAGGCTTTCTTT. Protein product: CATYRLMNTEAFF.

A few counts support this clone. The genes are TRBV5-1 and TRBJ1-1; 8 nucleotides match TRBD1. The length of the CDR3 is 14 residues. V lost 2 bases to trimming and J lost 1 base; unmatched junction nucleotides: 1. CDR1 and CDR2 from the germline V gene are SGHRS and YFSETQ. CDR3 loop: CASSFDRGNTEAFF. Here the CDR3 DNA reads TGCGCCAGCAGCTTCGACAGGGGGAACACTGAAGCTTTCTTT.

The chain combines TRBV18 with TRBJ2-2, with 8 bases identical to TRBD2. Germline CDR1 KGHSH, CDR2 LQKENI. CDR3 length: 15 amino acids. With V trimmed by 1 base and J by 6 bases, 4 bases remained unmatched. This chain's CDR3 is CASSPLAGRAGELFF. CDR3 coding DNA: TGTGCCAGCTCACCACTAGCGGGACGGGCCGGGGAGCTGTTTTTT.

The chain uses TRBV5-4 and TRBJ1-1; D not resolved. The germline gives CDR1 SGHNT, CDR2 YYREEE (reference sequence). V lost 0 bases to trimming and J lost 7 bases, with 7 bases between them. This CDR3 has 12 amino acids. CDR3 DNA sequence: TGTGCCAGCAGCTTGGACAGCAATGAAGCTTTCTTT. Translating gives CASSLDSNEAFF.

In nucleotides, the CDR3 is TGTGCCAGCAGCTTGTCTCGTGGGACTACCTACTACAATGAGCAGTTCTTC. This codes for CASSLSRGTTYYNEQFF. V and J are TRBV5-4 and TRBJ2-1; TRBD2 matches at 7 bases. The V and J ends lost 1 base and 3 bases, in that order; junction bases with no gene match: 10. The germline V gene has CDR1 SGHNT and CDR2 YYREEE (reference sequence). This CDR3 spans 17 amino acids.

The rearrangement links TRBV2 to TRBJ2-2; D not resolved. The CDR3 contains 13 residues. Per germline, CDR1 SNHLY and CDR2 FYNNEI. The V and J ends lost 8 bases and 1 base respectively, with 8 bases between them. CDR3 region: CASVRRNTGELFF. CDR3 in DNA: TGTGCCAGCGTTAGGAGGAACACCGGGGAGCTGTTTTTT.

The rearrangement links TRBV5-1 to TRBJ2-2; D perhaps matches TRBD1 (6 bases). This CDR3 is built from 13 residues. Germline loops: CDR1 SGHRS, CDR2 YFSETQ. V was cut by 5 bases and J by 6 bases, with 11 bases left in between. CDR3: CASSQGQAGELFF. CDR3 DNA: TGCGCCAGCAGTCAGGGGCAGGCCGGGGAGCTGTTTTTT.

V usage is TRBV6-5 and J usage is TRBJ2-1; a weak D match, TRBD2 (6 bases). The V end was cut by 0 bases, the J end by 9 bases, with 15 bases between. The CDR3 sequence is 15 residues long. Looked up from germline, CDR1 is MNHEY and CDR2 is SVGAGI. DNA for the CDR3: TGTGCCAGCAGTTACTCAACGGGAGCGTACGGTGAGCAGTTCTTC. Its protein product is CASSYSTGAYGEQFF.

The rearrangement uses TRBV27 and TRBJ2-7, with no clear D. The CDR3 runs to 13 residues. CDR1 MNHEY and CDR2 SMNVEV come from the germline V gene (reference sequence). With 0 bases removed from V and 3 bases from J, the gap between germline ends came to 6 bases. The CDR3: CASSLSNFYEQYF. CDR3 DNA: TGTGCCAGCAGTTTATCGAACTTCTACGAGCAGTACTTC.

This clone was seen more than once but under ten times. The rearrangement joins TRBV5-5 to TRBJ1-3, with D uncertain. The V end lost 0 bases, the J end lost 0 bases, and 13 bases lay between the germline ends. CDR3 size: 17 residues. In germline, CDR1 is SGHKS, CDR2 YYEKEE (reference sequence). The DNA of the CDR3 is TGTGCCAGCAGCTTGGGACACCAATTCAGCTCTGGAAACACCATATATTTT. This sequence encodes CASSLGHQFSSGNTIYF.

The chain links TRBV25-1 to TRBJ2-5, with TRBD1 matching over 11 bases. The CDR3 contains 15 residues. Germline assignment: CDR1 MGHDK and CDR2 SYGVNS. Trimming took 6 bases from V and 4 from J; bases not matched to a gene: 7. As DNA, the CDR3 is TGTGCCAGCAGGGGAGGGACAGGGGGGCGAGAGACCCAGTACTTC. It is translated as CASRGGTGGRETQYF.

This clone was seen more than once but under ten times. The rearrangement joins TRBV10-3 to TRBJ2-3; 15 nucleotides line up with TRBD2. V was clipped by 6 bases and J by 5 bases; unmatched bases: 6. Germline CDR1 is ENHRY and CDR2 is SYGVKD. The CDR3 sequence is 16 residues long. The DNA for the CDR3 is TGTGCCATCAGGCCTGGACTAGCGGGGGGGGAAGATACGCAGTATTTT. As protein: CAIRPGLAGGEDTQYF.

In this sample, this clone turned up many times. The CDR3 is CASLRGPGELFF. CDR3 sequence (DNA): TGTGCCAGCTTGAGGGGGCCCGGGGAGCTGTTTTTT. The gene calls are TRBV7-9 and TRBJ2-2, with 7 bases aligning to TRBD1. V shed 8 bases, J shed 6 bases, and the junction held 3 bases outside the gene matches. The CDR3 is 12 residues long. The germline gives CDR1 SEHNR, CDR2 FQNEAQ (reference sequence).

The rearrangement joins TRBV10-3 to TRBJ2-2; tentatively, D is TRBD2 (6 bases). Trimming took 3 bases from V and 1 from J, leaving 9 bases between them. CDR3 size: 15 residues. CDR1 and CDR2 from the germline V gene are ENHRY and SYGVKD. For the CDR3, the DNA is TGTGCCATCAGTGACGGGACTGTGAACACCGGGGAGCTGTTTTTT. This translates into CAISDGTVNTGELFF.

The V gene is TRBV6-1, the J gene TRBJ2-7, with 7 bases that match TRBD1. From germline, CDR1 is MNHNS and CDR2 SASEGT. The CDR3 is 13 residues long. V shed 6 bases and J 3 bases; nucleotides not matched to a gene: 5. The CDR3 coding sequence is TGTGCCAGCAGACCCCGGGACAGCTACGAGCAGTACTTC. Protein: CASRPRDSYEQYF.

This clone was detected only a few times. The chain is built from TRBV6-6 and TRBJ1-5, with D hard to call. The length of the CDR3 is 12 residues. The V gene lost 0 bases and the J gene lost 5 bases, with 2 bases spanning the gap. Germline CDR1 and CDR2: MNHNY and SVGAGI (reference sequence). In nucleotides, the CDR3 is TGTGCCAGCAGTTACTCCGATCAGCCCCAGCATTTT. Translation: CASSYSDQPQHF.

Regarding this clone: The germline gene is not matched at one end of the junction; a read error may be the cause. This rearrangement joins TRBV5-1 to TRBJ1-2; D unclear. CDR3 length: 13 amino acids. CDR1 is SGHRS and CDR2 is YFSETQ in the germline V gene. The CDR3 sequence is CASSLGARYGYTF. Written as DNA, the CDR3 is TGCGCCAGCAGTTTGGGCGCACGATATGGCTACACCTTC.

The V call is TRBV18, the J call TRBJ2-1; no clear D gene. Trimming removed 3 bases from V and 9 bases from J, with 6 bases in between. There are 11 residues in the CDR3. Germline V gives CDR1 KGHSH, CDR2 LQKENI. The CDR3 reads CASSPSGEQFF. CDR3 DNA sequence: TGTGCCAGCTCACCTTCGGGTGAGCAGTTCTTC.

The genes are TRBV28 and TRBJ1-5; D gene ambiguous. Looked up from germline, CDR1 is MDHEN and CDR2 is SYDVKM. The CDR3 runs 12 residues. Trimming cost V 5 bases and J 4 bases, with 6 bases left between them. DNA of the CDR3: TGTGCCAGCAGTATACTAAATCAGCCCCAGCATTTT. It is translated as CASSILNQPQHF. The full variable domain, rest sourced from reference TRBV28 and TRBJ1-5, is DVKVTQSSRYLVKRTGEKVFLECVQDMDHENMFWYRQDPGLGLRLIYFSYDVKMKEKGDIPEGYSVSREKKERFSLILESASTNQTSMYLCASSILNQPQHFGDGTRLSIL.

In this sample, this clone turned up once. The rearrangement joins TRBV4-2 to TRBJ1-2; 9 bases are shared with TRBD1. The CDR3 runs to 14 residues. CDR1 LGHNA and CDR2 YNFKEQ come from the germline V gene. V trimming: 3 bases; J trimming: 8 bases; junction bases outside the gene matches: 7. The CDR3 sequence is CASSQAGQGRGYTF. The DNA of the CDR3 is TGTGCCAGCAGCCAGGCGGGACAGGGTAGAGGCTACACCTTC.

This sequence joins TRBV6-1 and TRBJ1-1; 7 positions agree with TRBD1. This CDR3 is built from 14 residues. Per the germline V gene, CDR1 is MNHNS and CDR2 is SASEGT. Trimming at V came to 8 bases and at J to 0 bases, leaving 6 bases not matched to a gene. The CDR3 region is CASPDRAVNTEAFF. CDR3 bases: TGTGCCAGCCCTGACAGGGCAGTGAACACTGAAGCTTTCTTT.

The genes are TRBV6-4 and TRBJ1-3; no firm D call. The J call is uncertain, as TRBJ2-2 better fits the DNA end. Germline CDR1 and CDR2: MRHNA and SNTAGT. The CDR3 covers 15 residues. The CDR3 reads CASSREIYLGGELFF. CDR3 coding DNA: TGTGCCAGCAGCCGAGAGATATACTTGGGCGGGGAGCTGTTTTTT.

The chain has TRBV11-1 and TRBJ2-3, with 9 nucleotides matching TRBD2. V shed 2 bases, J shed 4 bases, and the junction held 10 bases outside the gene matches. The V gene's germline CDR1 is SGHAT and CDR2 FQDESV (reference sequence). The CDR3 loop spans 17 amino acids. The DNA of the CDR3 is TGTGCCAGCAGCTTATTCCGCGGGAGGGTGGACGCAGATACGCAGTATTTT. It yields the protein CASSLFRGRVDADTQYF.

The J gene is TRBJ2-1, the V gene TRBV19, with 8 nucleotides matching TRBD2. Per germline, CDR1 LNHDA and CDR2 SQIVND (reference sequence). The V and J ends lost 3 bases and 7 bases, in that order; junction bases with no gene match: 8. The CDR3 sequence is 15 residues long. Here the CDR3 reads CASSIWRGASNEQFF. Here the CDR3 DNA reads TGTGCCAGTAGTATCTGGCGGGGGGCCTCAAATGAGCAGTTCTTC.

CDR3 coding DNA: TGTGCCTGGGGCCGAACGCGGGACATTCAGTACTTC. Protein sequence: CAWGRTRDIQYF. The chain links TRBV30 to TRBJ2-4, with D tentatively TRBD2 (5 bases). CDR1 and CDR2 (germline): GTSNPN, SVGIG (reference sequence). This CDR3 comprises 12 residues. V lost 5 bases and J 8 bases, leaving 13 bases between the germline ends.

The chain recombines TRBV5-4 with TRBJ2-3; 8 bases line up with TRBD2. The germline CDR1 and CDR2 sequences are SGHNT and YYREEE (reference sequence). V shed 1 base and J 1 base; nucleotides not matched to a gene: 8. The CDR3 has 17 amino acids. The DNA of the CDR3 is TGTGCCAGCAGCTTGAAACGGGAGGGGGGGGGCACAGATACGCAGTATTTT. It yields the protein CASSLKREGGGTDTQYF.

The V and J genes are TRBV19 and TRBJ1-1, with 7 positions matching TRBD1. The CDR3 is 13 amino acids. CDR1 and CDR2 (germline): LNHDA, SQIVND (reference sequence). V shed 7 bases, J shed 4 bases, and the junction held 6 bases outside the gene matches. The CDR3 DNA sequence: TGTGCCAGTAAAAGGGGGCTTGGCACTGAAGCTTTCTTT. It specifies CASKRGLGTEAFF.